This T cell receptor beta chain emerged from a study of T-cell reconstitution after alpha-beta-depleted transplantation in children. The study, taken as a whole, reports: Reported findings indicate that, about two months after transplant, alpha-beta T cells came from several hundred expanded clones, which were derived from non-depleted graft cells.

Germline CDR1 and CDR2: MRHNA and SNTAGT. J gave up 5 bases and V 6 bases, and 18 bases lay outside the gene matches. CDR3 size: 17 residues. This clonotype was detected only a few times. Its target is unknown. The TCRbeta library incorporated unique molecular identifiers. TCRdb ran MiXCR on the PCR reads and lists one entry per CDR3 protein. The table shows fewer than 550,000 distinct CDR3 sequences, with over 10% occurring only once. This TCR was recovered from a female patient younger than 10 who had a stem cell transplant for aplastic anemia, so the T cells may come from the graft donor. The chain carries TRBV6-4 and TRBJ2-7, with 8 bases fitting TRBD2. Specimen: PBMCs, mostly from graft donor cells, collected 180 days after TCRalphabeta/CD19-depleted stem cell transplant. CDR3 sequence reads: CASSLTTAGGLGHEQYF. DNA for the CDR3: TGTGCCAGCAGCCTTACGACTGCGGGAGGCTTAGGCCACGAGCAGTACTTC.